This TCR beta chain was sequenced for a study of cytomegalovirus exposure and HLA in healthy donors. Study in general: Earlier findings included about 120 million unique TCR beta sequences obtained from 150 million to 200 million T cells. Study conclusions and caveats: Most CMV-associated TCR beta chains appeared HLA-restricted in a later analysis.

As for the donors, each was a healthy bone marrow donor. V shed 7 bases and J shed 2 bases, with 20 bases lying between them. There are 16 residues in the CDR3. The V gene's germline CDR1 is SNHLY and CDR2 FYNNEI. In the PCR, 60 Vbeta and 13 Jbeta primers were used. Clones were sequenced by immunoSEQ multiplex PCR, and TCRdb holds only the in-frame ones, with some missing. The table records fewer than 150,000 clones, 70% to 85% of them present only once. Notes on this clone: The antigen remains unidentified.

The specimen sequenced was PBMCs. J is TRBJ1-2 and V is TRBV2; TRBD1 is a possible D gene (6 bases). The origin of this receptor is a man aged 40-55 years in good health and CMV-seropositive. In DNA, the CDR3 is TGTGCCAGCACCCGTTCTCAAGGAGACAGGAACTATGGCTACACCTTC. Its protein is CASTRSQGDRNYGYTF. The full variable domain, completed using reference TRBV2 and TRBJ1-2, is EPEVTQTPSHQVTQMGQEVILRCVPISNHLYFYWYRQILGQKVEFLVSFYNNEISEKSEIFDDQFSVERPDGSNFTLKIRSTKLEDSAMYFCASTRSQGDRNYGYTFGSGTRLTVV.